Listed below are T cell receptor beta chains from one sample, sequenced in a study of blood T cell repertoires in COVID-19. The table came from immunoSEQ multiplex PCR; TCRdb's copy has only in-frame clones and leaves some out. The sample carries 190,000 or so clones, approximately 80% recorded once. Sequenced sample: peripheral blood. The receptors originated from a man in his 60s with COVID-19, enrolled during active disease. Both conserved end residues are part of each CDR3. Fields, in order: CDR3 DNA, CDR3 protein, D gene, V gene, clone size, J gene. A D gene is named only where the DNA matches it firmly. Clone size is not always given. Where it is, it says once, few, many or a class for expanded clones.

TGCGCCAGCAGCTACCGGGACAGGGTAGAGAATGAGCAGTTCTTC | CASSYRDRVENEQFF | TRBD1 | TRBV5-1 | - | TRBJ2-1
TGTGCCAGCAGCACCGGGGACAGGCAGATGGAGACCCAGTACTTC | CASSTGDRQMETQYF | TRBD1 | TRBV4-2 | - | TRBJ2-5
TGTGCCAGCAGCAAGGACAGGGGATCCTACGAGCAGTACTTC | CASSKDRGSYEQYF | TRBD1 | TRBV4-2 | - | TRBJ2-7
TGTGCCAGCAGCCCCCAAGCGGTGAACACTGAAGCTTTCTTT | CASSPQAVNTEAFF | - | TRBV3-1/TRBV3-2 | - | TRBJ1-1
TGTGCCAGCATCTGGGGCAGGGGGCGGGTTGGGACTAATGAAAAACTGTTTTTT | CASIWGRGRVGTNEKLFF | TRBD1 | TRBV13 | - | TRBJ1-4
TGTGCCGTAGGGGGGACAGGGGGCGTAAAGAATGGCTACACCTTC | CAVGGTGGVKNGYTF | TRBD1 | TRBV6-5 | - | TRBJ1-2
TGCGCCAGCAGCTTGGCCGGGACAGGAAGTGGCGAGCAGTACTTC | CASSLAGTGSGEQYF | TRBD1 | TRBV5-1 | - | TRBJ2-7
TGTGCCAGCAGCCGCCTACTAGGGGAGGCGGAGGAGCAGTACTTC | CASSRLLGEAEEQYF | - | TRBV14 | - | TRBJ2-7
TGTGCCAGCAGGTTGACAGGGACGGCTTTCTTT | CASRLTGTAFF | TRBD1 | TRBV2 | few | TRBJ1-1
TGTGCCAGCAGTTACTCGAACAGGGGGGCATCTCAGCCCCAGCATTTT | CASSYSNRGASQPQHF | TRBD1 | TRBV6-6 | - | TRBJ1-5
TGTGCCAGCAGTCAGGAATCGTTTAATAATTCACCCCTCCACTTT | CASSQESFNNSPLHF | - | TRBV6-5 | - | TRBJ1-6
TGTGCCAGCAGCCAAGGGGGGAGGGAAAGGTACACTGAAGCTTTCTTT | CASSQGGRERYTEAFF | - | TRBV14 | - | TRBJ1-1
TGTGCCAGCAGCCGTAAACAGACTAGCGTACAGGGGGAGCTGTTTTTT | CASSRKQTSVQGELFF | TRBD2 | TRBV7-8 | - | TRBJ2-2
TGCGCCAGCAGCCATGACACCACTGAAGCTTTCTTT | CASSHDTTEAFF | - | TRBV10-1 | - | TRBJ1-1
TGCGCCAGCAGCTTAACAGGGGGTCAGCAGCCCCAGCATTTT | CASSLTGGQQPQHF | TRBD1 | TRBV5-1 | - | TRBJ1-5
TGTGCCACCAGCAGGCGAACTAATCAGCCCCAGCATTTT | CATSRRTNQPQHF | - | TRBV15 | - | TRBJ1-5
TGCGCCAGCAGCTGGCGGGACTCCCTAACGCGCGGGGAGCTGTTTTTT | CASSWRDSLTRGELFF | - | TRBV5-1 | - | TRBJ2-2
TGCGCCAGCAGCCAAGATGGCCCGAGACACAACACCGGGGAGCTGTTTTTT | CASSQDGPRHNTGELFF | - | TRBV4-3 | - | TRBJ2-2
TGTGCCTCCGGGGGACTTCTTAATGAAAAACTGTTTTTT | CASGGLLNEKLFF | - | TRBV21-1 | once | TRBJ1-4
TGTGCCAGCAGCCCACAATCAGGGGGTGGCTCCTATGGCTACACCTTC | CASSPQSGGGSYGYTF | TRBD1 | TRBV7-2 | - | TRBJ1-2
TGCGCCAGCAACAAAGGACAGGGCGCTAGCACCGGGGAGCTGTTTTTT | CASNKGQGASTGELFF | TRBD1 | TRBV10-2 | - | TRBJ2-2
TGTGCCAGCAGCTTGGGGACAGCGAACACCGGGGAGCTGTTTTTT | CASSLGTANTGELFF | - | TRBV5-4 | - | TRBJ2-2
TGTGCCTGGAGTGCTCAGGGTGTTGGCTACACCTTC | CAWSAQGVGYTF | - | TRBV30 | few | TRBJ1-2
TGTGCCAGTAGTTACGGACTCGGACCCTACGAGCAGTACTTC | CASSYGLGPYEQYF | - | TRBV19 | - | TRBJ2-7
TGTGCCAGCAGCGTTGGCGGGAGGGCATACGAGCAGTACTTC | CASSVGGRAYEQYF | TRBD2 | TRBV9 | - | TRBJ2-7
TGTGCCACCAGCAGGGAACACAGGGTCCCCGGGGAGCTGTTTTTT | CATSREHRVPGELFF | - | TRBV15 | - | TRBJ2-2
TGCGCCAGCAGCCCTGCAGACAGGCAGTTATACAATGAGCAGTTCTTC | CASSPADRQLYNEQFF | - | TRBV4-1 | - | TRBJ2-1
TGTGCCAGCTCACCTGGGACTCCGCAGGATACGCAGTATTTT | CASSPGTPQDTQYF | - | TRBV18 | - | TRBJ2-3
TGTGCCAGCAGCGTAGCAGGGGGGAGGAGGGCAGATACGCAGTATTTT | CASSVAGGRRADTQYF | - | TRBV9 | - | TRBJ2-3
TGTGCCAGCTTAGGCCAGACAATCTCCTACGAGCAGTACTTC | CASLGQTISYEQYF | - | TRBV18 | - | TRBJ2-7
TGTGCCAGCAGCCAAGAAGTAGTGGGCGGGGCCTACGAGCAGTACTTC | CASSQEVVGGAYEQYF | - | TRBV4-2 | - | TRBJ2-7
TGTGCCAGCAGTTCCGGACAGGGGAACTATGGCTACACCTTC | CASSSGQGNYGYTF | TRBD1 | TRBV27 | - | TRBJ1-2
TGTGCCAGCAGCCAACGGACTAGCGGTTCCAATGAGCAGTTCTTC | CASSQRTSGSNEQFF | TRBD2 | TRBV4-2 | - | TRBJ2-1
TGCGCCAGCAGCTTACAGGGCACAGATACGCAGTATTTT | CASSLQGTDTQYF | - | TRBV5-1 | - | TRBJ2-3
TGTGCCAGCGGCAGGATGAACACTGAAGCTTTCTTT | CASGRMNTEAFF | - | TRBV28 | - | TRBJ1-1
TGCGCCAGCAGCTTGGCCAACAGGGGGCCGGGGTCACCCCTCCACTTT | CASSLANRGPGSPLHF | TRBD1 | TRBV5-1 | - | TRBJ1-6
TGCGCCAGCAGCTTACATTCGAGAGCTAGCACCGGGGAGCTGTTTTTT | CASSLHSRASTGELFF | - | TRBV5-1 | - | TRBJ2-2
TGTGCCAGTTCCTGGACTAGCGGGAGTAGGCCTGGGGAGACCCAGTACTTC | CASSWTSGSRPGETQYF | TRBD2 | TRBV19 | - | TRBJ2-5
TGCGCCAGCAGCCAAGAGGGGGGTCGCAGCGGGGAGCTGTTTTTT | CASSQEGGRSGELFF | - | TRBV4-3 | - | TRBJ2-2
TGTGCCAGCAGCCTTCAGGGTGCGGGCAATCAGCCCCAGCATTTT | CASSLQGAGNQPQHF | - | TRBV7-2 | - | TRBJ1-5
TGCGCCAGCAGTAGGGGGGGGCAGGGGTCGATTCAGCCCCAGCATTTT | CASSRGGQGSIQPQHF | - | TRBV10-2 | - | TRBJ1-5
TGTGCCAGCAGCTTGACAGGGAGGGGGGAGACCCAGTACTTC | CASSLTGRGETQYF | - | TRBV5-4 | - | TRBJ2-5
TGCGCCAGCAGCCCGGTGGGACAGGGGGCGAATGAGCAGTTCTTC | CASSPVGQGANEQFF | TRBD1 | TRBV5-1 | - | TRBJ2-1
TGCGCCAGCACCGAGGCGGGGGGCACGCGGGAAAAACTGTTTTTT | CASTEAGGTREKLFF | - | TRBV5-1 | - | TRBJ1-4
TGTGCCAGCAGCCACAGGGGAATTTATGAGCAGTTCTTC | CASSHRGIYEQFF | TRBD1 | TRBV27 | - | TRBJ2-1
TGTGCCAGCAGCCCTCCGGGACTAGTGTTTGTCAATGAGCAGTTCTTC | CASSPPGLVFVNEQFF | TRBD2 | TRBV9 | - | TRBJ2-1
TGTGCCAGCAGTCGGACACCCAATCAGCCCCAGCATTTT | CASSRTPNQPQHF | - | TRBV2 | once | TRBJ1-5
TGTGCCAGCAGTTTGGCGGAGAACAATGAGCAGTTCTTC | CASSLAENNEQFF | - | TRBV28 | - | TRBJ2-1
TGTGCCAGTAGTCCGGGGACAGGACTTCATAATTCACCCCTCCACTTT | CASSPGTGLHNSPLHF | TRBD1 | TRBV19 | - | TRBJ1-6
TGTGCCAGTAGTAACCGGGACAGGGGGTACTATGGCTACACCTTC | CASSNRDRGYYGYTF | TRBD1 | TRBV19 | - | TRBJ1-2
TGTGCCAGCAGCCAAGGACGTGGGGCTGAGCCCCAGCATTTT | CASSQGRGAEPQHF | - | TRBV3-1/TRBV3-2 | - | TRBJ1-5
TGTGCCAGCAGGGCCCTGGGGGGGGGCTCCTACGAGCAGTACTTC | CASRALGGGSYEQYF | TRBD2 | TRBV27 | - | TRBJ2-7
TGTGCCAGCAGCCCGGACAGGGGTAATAATAATGAAAAACTGTTTTTT | CASSPDRGNNNEKLFF | TRBD1 | TRBV7-9 | - | TRBJ1-4
TGTGCCAGCAGTCCCGGACAGGGCGTCATTCAGCCCCAGCATTTT | CASSPGQGVIQPQHF | TRBD1 | TRBV7-2 | - | TRBJ1-5
TGTGCCTGGAGTGGGAGGAGCGGGCATCAGCCCCAGCATTTT | CAWSGRSGHQPQHF | - | TRBV30 | - | TRBJ1-5
TGTGCCACCAGTGAACCGGGACTAGCGTCTGAACGCGATGAGCAGTTCTTC | CATSEPGLASERDEQFF | TRBD2 | TRBV24-1 | - | TRBJ2-1
TGTGCCAGCAGTAGACAGACGAGTAATGAAAAACTGTTTTTT | CASSRQTSNEKLFF | - | TRBV6-5 | - | TRBJ1-4